These 23 T cell receptor beta chains originate from one sample sequenced in a study of T cells in women clearing cervical HPV infection. The assay was immunoSEQ multiplex PCR, and TCRdb's table has in-frame clones only and misses some. The sample data list 25,000 to 35,000 clones. The source material was blood buffy coat. The receptors stem from a woman between 18 and 69 years old with a cervical HPV16 infection that either progressed to CIN3+ or cleared (not recorded which).

Of note for this clone: The read halts 3 residues ahead of the CDR3 end, with the missing end drawn from the germline J gene. The chain combines TRBV19 with TRBJ2-6; 10 bases are a match to TRBD1. The germline V gene encodes CDR1 LNHDA and CDR2 SQIVND (reference sequence). With V trimmed by 5 bases and J by 1 base, 11 bases remained unmatched. The CDR3 runs to 19 residues. The part of the CDR3 DNA that was read is TGTGCCAGTAGTGGTCGGGGAGGACAGGGGGTTTCTGGGGCCAACGTC. Amino acids: CASSGRGGQGVSGANV. From start to end, the CDR3 is CASSGRGGQGVSGANVLTF.

Concerning this clone: The read halts 3 residues ahead of the CDR3 end, with the missing end drawn from the germline J gene. The rearrangement links TRBV5-6 to TRBJ2-3, with a possible D match to TRBD1 (5 bases). Trimming cost V 0 bases and J 3 bases, with 11 bases left between them. CDR1 SGHDT and CDR2 YYEEEE come from the germline V gene. The CDR3 contains 15 residues. The sequenced CDR3 bases are TGTGCCAGCAGCTTGGGGGCAGGGCTAACAGATACG. Translated: CASSLGAGLTDT. The CDR3 as a whole reads CASSLGAGLTDTQYF.

A remark on this clone: The CDR3 goes on 3 residues after the read ends, and that part is filled in from the germline J gene. The rearrangement links TRBV10-3 to TRBJ2-5; D unresolved. Trimming left V 8 bases short and J 0 bases short, with 7 bases between. This CDR3 region has 12 residues. Germline V gene lookup returns CDR1 ENHRY and CDR2 SYGVKD. The DNA read from the CDR3 is TGTGCCATCTCCCCAAACCAAGAGACC. Its protein is CAISPNQET. The entire CDR3 sequence reads CAISPNQETQYF.

Remarks on this clone: The CDR3 end falls 3 residues outside the read, so it is completed with the germline J gene. The chain has TRBV19 and TRBJ1-1, with 7 bases lining up with TRBD1. CDR1 is LNHDA, CDR2 SQIVND, per germline (reference sequence). J lost 6 bases, V lost 8 bases, and 3 bases had no gene match. The length of the CDR3 is 11 residues. The CDR3 loop is CASGQVPEAFF. CDR3 DNA, as far as it was read: TGTGCCAGTGGACAGGTGCCTGAA.

Comment on this clone: The read falls 3 residues short of the CDR3 end, and the missing part is taken from the germline J gene. The chain uses TRBV5-4 and TRBJ1-2; 7 bases match TRBD1. Trimming cost V 4 bases and J 4 bases; bases outside gene matches: 7. The germline CDR1 and CDR2 sequences are SGHNT and YYREEE (reference sequence). The CDR3 is 14 residues long. The CDR3 region is CASSGDRASYGYTF. The sequenced part of the CDR3 DNA is TGTGCCAGCAGCGGGGACAGAGCATCCTATGGC.

CDR3 DNA (partial): TGCGCCAGCAGCTTGGGCCTCGATACTAACAATGAG. Protein product: CASSLGLDTNNE. The whole CDR3 sequence reads CASSLGLDTNNEQFF. The J gene is TRBJ2-1, the V gene TRBV5-1, with D unclear. The read finishes 3 residues shy of the CDR3 end, and the germline J gene is used to complete it. The V end lost 0 bases, the J end lost 5 bases, and 12 bases lay between the germline ends. Germline CDR1 SGHRS, CDR2 YFSETQ. The CDR3 runs 15 residues.

Regarding this clone: The CDR3 end lies 3 residues beyond the end of the read and is filled in from the germline J gene. The J gene is TRBJ2-1, the V gene TRBV28, with D possibly TRBD2 on 6 matching bases. The germline CDR1 and CDR2 sequences are MDHEN and SYDVKM. The CDR3 is 14 residues long. Deletions cut 11 bases from V and 1 base from J, with 15 bases between. CDR3 bases read: TGTGCCGGGGGAGATGGGACTTCCTACAATGAG. This encodes CAGGDGTSYNE. The entire CDR3 is CAGGDGTSYNEQFF. The full variable domain, with the rest looked up from reference TRBV28 and TRBJ2-1, is DVKVTQSSRYLVKRTGEKVFLECVQDMDHENMFWYRQDPGLGLRLIYFSYDVKMKEKGDIPEGYSVSREKKERFSLILESASTNQTSMYLCAGGDGTSYNEQFFGPGTRLTVL.

Worth noting for this clone: The read ends 3 residues early relative to the CDR3; the germline J gene fills the gap. The chain combines TRBV24-1 with TRBJ2-3, with 16 bases that match TRBD2. The CDR3 has 19 amino acids. CDR1 and CDR2 from the germline V gene are KGHDR and SFDVKD. V trimming: 4 bases; J trimming: 2 bases; junction bases outside the gene matches: 8. The CDR3 is CATSDAGLAGGATTDTQYF. The sequenced part of the CDR3 DNA is TGTGCCACCAGTGACGCGGGACTAGCGGGAGGGGCCACCACAGATACG.

To note about this clone: Coverage ceases 3 residues before the CDR3 finishes, and the germline J gene fills in the end. The V call is TRBV5-1, the J call TRBJ2-1, with 7 positions matching TRBD2. This CDR3 is built from 16 residues. J was trimmed by 7 bases and V by 1 base; bases with no gene match: 11. CDR1 is SGHRS, CDR2 YFSETQ, per germline. The CDR3 DNA, read in part, is TGCGCCAGCAGCTTGATTGGGCGGGAGTATAAGAATGAG. Amino acids: CASSLIGREYKNE. The whole CDR3 protein is CASSLIGREYKNEQFF.

In the case of this clone: Read coverage stops 3 residues before the CDR3 terminus; the germline J gene supplies the remainder. V and J are TRBV5-1 and TRBJ2-1; 10 nucleotides match TRBD2. Germline V lookup: CDR1 SGHRS, CDR2 YFSETQ. This CDR3 has 17 amino acids. V lost 0 bases, J lost 4 bases, and 7 bases stayed unmatched. The CDR3 protein is CASSLAGRTSGYNEQFF. The part of the CDR3 DNA that was read is TGCGCCAGCAGCTTGGCAGGGCGGACTAGCGGATACAATGAG. The full variable domain, its missing parts supplied by reference TRBV5-1 and TRBJ2-1, is KAGVTQTPRYLIKTRGQQVTLSCSPISGHRSVSWYQQTPGQGLQFLFEYFSETQRNKGNFPGRFSGRQFSNSRSEMNVSTLELGDSALYLCASSLAGRTSGYNEQFFGPGTRLTVL.

Comment on this clone: The CDR3 end falls 3 residues outside the read, so it is completed with the germline J gene. The chain joins TRBV11-3 to TRBJ2-1, with 7 bases that match TRBD2. CDR1 SGHNT and CDR2 YENEEA come from the germline V gene. The CDR3 is made up of 15 amino acids. The J segment lost 6 bases and the V segment lost 0 bases, leaving 5 bases of the junction unmatched. CDR3 bases read: TGTGCCAGCAGCTTAGAAGGCGGGAGCGGCAATGAG. Translated: CASSLEGGSGNE. The full CDR3 reads CASSLEGGSGNEQFF.

About this clone itself: The CDR3 is cut off 3 residues early in the read; its end comes from the germline J gene. V is TRBV10-3 and J is TRBJ2-7; TRBD2 agrees at 12 bases. Trimming cost V 10 bases and J 1 base; bases outside gene matches: 2. The CDR3 runs 13 residues. Looked up from germline, CDR1 is ENHRY and CDR2 is SYGVKD. The DNA read from the CDR3 is TGTGCCAGCGGGACTAGCGGGTCCTACGAG. It encodes CASGTSGSYE. The whole CDR3 sequence is CASGTSGSYEQYF.

Notes on this clone: From the germline J gene comes the end of the CDR3, since the read stops 3 residues before it. The chain joins TRBV20-1 to TRBJ2-1; the match to TRBD2 covers 8 bases. Per the germline V gene, CDR1 is DFQATT and CDR2 is SNEGSKA (reference sequence). V shed 3 bases and J 8 bases; nucleotides not matched to a gene: 6. The CDR3 is 13 amino acids. The CDR3 protein is CSASVSGNYEQFF. CDR3 bases read: TGCAGTGCTAGTGTTAGCGGGAACTATGAG.

For this clone: The CDR3 end is not reached by the read, which stops 3 residues before it; the germline J gene fills it in. This chain links TRBV2 with TRBJ2-5, with D possibly being TRBD2 (6 bases). CDR3 length: 13 amino acids. CDR1 and CDR2 from the germline V gene are SNHLY and FYNNEI. The V and J ends lost 6 bases and 1 base respectively, with 9 bases between them. CDR3: CASRSGLQETQYF. The part of the CDR3 DNA that was read is TGTGCCAGCAGAAGCGGGCTCCAAGAGACC.

Comments on this clone: Coverage ceases 3 residues before the CDR3 finishes, and the germline J gene fills in the end. The V gene is TRBV5-1, the J gene TRBJ2-7; the match to TRBD1 covers 10 bases. J gave up 1 base and V 7 bases, and 2 bases lay outside the gene matches. The CDR3 totals 13 residues. The germline V gene has CDR1 SGHRS and CDR2 YFSETQ. The part of the CDR3 DNA that was read is TGCGCCAGCCGGACAGGGGGTTCCTACGAG. Translating gives CASRTGGSYE. The whole CDR3 protein reads CASRTGGSYEQYF.

On this clone itself: The sequence runs out 3 residues before the end of the CDR3; the remainder is reconstructed from the germline J gene. This sequence joins TRBV5-1 and TRBJ2-7; 7 bases are shared with TRBD1. J gave up 2 bases and V 7 bases, and 6 bases lay outside the gene matches. CDR1 is SGHRS and CDR2 is YFSETQ in the germline V gene. The CDR3 extends over 13 amino acids. The sequenced CDR3 bases are TGCGCCAGCGCATCCGGACAGGCCTACGAG. This gives the protein CASASGQAYE. The full-length CDR3 reads as CASASGQAYEQYF.

The CDR3 bases that were read are TGTGCCAGCAGCCGGACAGACTTGTATGGC. Encoded protein: CASSRTDLYG. The full CDR3 protein is CASSRTDLYGYTF. The chain has TRBV5-5 and TRBJ1-2, with D maybe TRBD1 (6 bases). The read ends 3 residues early relative to the CDR3; the germline J gene fills the gap. Germline V gene sequence: CDR1 SGHKS, CDR2 YYEKEE (reference sequence). The CDR3 sequence is 13 residues long. V shed 4 bases and J shed 5 bases, with 12 bases lying between them.

The CDR3 sequence is CASSFAGTDYNEQFF. The CDR3 DNA, read in part, is TGTGCCAGCAGCTTTGCCGGGACAGACTACAATGAG. The J gene is TRBJ2-1, the V gene TRBV11-1, with 7 bases lining up with TRBD1. The DNA ends 3 residues before the CDR3 does, and the rest of the CDR3 is filled in from the germline J gene. Unmatched junction bases numbered 5, after V lost 3 bases and J lost 3 bases. Germline loops: CDR1 SGHAT, CDR2 FQDESV (reference sequence). This CDR3 is built from 15 residues.

As to this clone: The CDR3 end falls 3 residues outside the read, so it is completed with the germline J gene. The rearrangement links TRBV5-4 to TRBJ2-7; the match to TRBD1 covers 7 bases. The CDR3 is made up of 13 amino acids. Germline V gene data show CDR1 as SGHNT and CDR2 as YYREEE (reference sequence). V trimming: 5 bases; J trimming: 0 bases; junction bases outside the gene matches: 2. Here the CDR3 reads CASRRDSSYEQYF. The covered CDR3 bases are TGTGCCAGCAGACGGGACAGCTCCTACGAG.

A note on this clone: Coverage ceases 3 residues before the CDR3 finishes, and the germline J gene fills in the end. This chain joins TRBV5-4 and TRBJ2-1, with 10 bases identical to TRBD2. V gave up 1 base and J gave up 2 bases; unmatched junction bases: 3. The CDR3 sequence is 16 residues long. Germline CDR1 SGHNT, CDR2 YYREEE (reference sequence). The chain's CDR3 is CASSLTSGTPYNEQFF. The CDR3 bases that were read are TGTGCCAGCAGCTTGACTAGCGGGACTCCCTACAATGAG.

Points on this clone: The CDR3 goes on 3 residues after the read ends, and that part is filled in from the germline J gene. The chain has TRBV2 and TRBJ2-1; 8 positions agree with TRBD2. This CDR3 spans 15 amino acids. Germline assignment: CDR1 SNHLY and CDR2 FYNNEI. V was clipped by 5 bases and J by 8 bases; unmatched bases: 11. CDR3 sequence: CASSTSGSGGDEQFF. CDR3 bases read: TGTGCCAGCAGTACTAGCGGATCCGGGGGGGATGAG.

Comment on this clone: The CDR3 end lies 3 residues beyond the end of the read and is filled in from the germline J gene. The chain employs TRBV12-3 or TRBV12-4 and TRBJ2-3; no definite D call. The CDR3 runs 13 residues. This CDR3 reads CASSWAGQETQYF. Incomplete CDR3 DNA: TGTGCCAGCAGTTGGGCAGGCCAAGAGACG.

Comments on this clone: The CDR3 is cut off 3 residues early in the read; its end comes from the germline J gene. The same CDR3 arises from other DNA sequences in this sample as well. This rearrangement joins TRBV5-6 to TRBJ1-1, with a weak D call TRBD1 (5 bases). V lost 0 bases, J lost 3 bases, and 9 bases lay in between. The CDR3 totals 14 residues. The germline CDR1 and CDR2 sequences are SGHDT and YYEEEE. CDR3 DNA (partial): TGTGCCAGCAGCTTGGTTGCAGGGCACACTGAA. Translating gives CASSLVAGHTE. The full CDR3 is CASSLVAGHTEAFF. The full variable domain, rest sourced from reference TRBV5-6 and TRBJ1-1, is DAGVTQSPTHLIKTRGQQVTLRCSPKSGHDTVSWYQQALGQGPQFIFQYYEEEERQRGNFPDRFSGHQFPNYSSELNVNALLLGDSALYLCASSLVAGHTEAFFGQGTRLTVV.